This TCR beta chain was identified in a study of spatial heterogeneity in lung cancer. Overall study context: Raw reads showed each unique TCR and UMI combination turning up more than ten times on average.

TCRdb redid the calling of the 5' RACE reads with MiXCR, one entry per CDR3 protein. This table holds 3,500 to 4,500 distinct CDR3 sequences, about 55% found once. As regards this clonotype: Its antigen is currently unknown. A library made for alpha chains picked up this beta chain off target, so its size means little.

Time point specified: sample taken at primary tumor resection. No cells were sorted before sequencing. The whole RNA sequenced was extracted from tumor, nontumor lung or frozen PBMC. Whole-study findings and limits: Blood carried ubiquitous expanded tumor TCRs more at resection than follow-up.

The CDR3 is 13 residues long. V lost 5 bases and J lost 3, with 11 bases in between. Germline-derived CDR1 and CDR2 are MNHNS and SASEGT. This TCR derives from a female donor with early-stage non-small cell lung cancer. The chain couples TRBV6-1 to TRBJ2-7; either TRBD1 or TRBD2 may fit D (5 bases each). Here the sequenced sample was PBMCs, taken at surgery. CDR3 protein: CASSTGTHYEQYF. The CDR3, as DNA: TGTGCCAGCAGTACCGGGACCCACTACGAGCAGTACTTC.